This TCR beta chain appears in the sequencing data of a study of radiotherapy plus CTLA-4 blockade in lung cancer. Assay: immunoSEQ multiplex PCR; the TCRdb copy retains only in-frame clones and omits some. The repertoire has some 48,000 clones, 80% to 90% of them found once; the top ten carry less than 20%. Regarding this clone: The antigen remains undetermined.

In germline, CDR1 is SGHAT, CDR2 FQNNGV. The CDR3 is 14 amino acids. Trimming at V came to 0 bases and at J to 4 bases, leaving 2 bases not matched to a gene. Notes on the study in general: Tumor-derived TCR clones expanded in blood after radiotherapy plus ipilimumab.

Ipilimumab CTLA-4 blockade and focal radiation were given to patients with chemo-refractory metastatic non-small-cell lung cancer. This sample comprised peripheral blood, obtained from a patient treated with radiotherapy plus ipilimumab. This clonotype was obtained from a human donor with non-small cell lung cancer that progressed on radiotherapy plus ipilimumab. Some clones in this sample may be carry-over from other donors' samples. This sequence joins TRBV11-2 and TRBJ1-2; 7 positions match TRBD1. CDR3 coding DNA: TGTGCCAGCAGCTTAGAGGGGACAGCCTATGGCTACACCTTC. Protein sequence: CASSLEGTAYGYTF.